The T cell receptor beta chain described here comes from a study of shared clonotypes between healthy human individuals. Study at large: Three CD4 naive, three CD4 memory, two CD8 naive and one CD8 memory plate were used per donor. Study findings and constraints: Clonotype sharing across donors was expected to vary with sequencing depth.

Genomic DNA of every subset was divided equally among multiple immunoSEQ plates. Profiling relied on immunoSEQ multiplex PCR, and the TCRdb table lists in-frame clones only, not all of them. This sample has some 790,000 clones, with 55% to 80% found just once. About this clone: Its antigen is still unknown. This sample includes further DNA sequences coding for the same CDR3.

Trimming shortened V by 3 bases and J by 5 bases, and 10 bases separated the two germline ends. The CDR3 loop spans 13 amino acids. The germline V gene has CDR1 LNHDA and CDR2 SQIVND (reference sequence). The material sequenced was memory CD4+ T cells sorted from blood. Regarding subset: CD45RA-negative fraction. This chain joins TRBV19 and TRBJ2-5; weak D call: TRBD1 (5 bases). The receptor was derived from a woman in her 30s in good health. As DNA, the CDR3 is TGTGCCAGTAGTATGGGTAGGGGCGAGACCCAGTACTTC. Translation: CASSMGRGETQYF.